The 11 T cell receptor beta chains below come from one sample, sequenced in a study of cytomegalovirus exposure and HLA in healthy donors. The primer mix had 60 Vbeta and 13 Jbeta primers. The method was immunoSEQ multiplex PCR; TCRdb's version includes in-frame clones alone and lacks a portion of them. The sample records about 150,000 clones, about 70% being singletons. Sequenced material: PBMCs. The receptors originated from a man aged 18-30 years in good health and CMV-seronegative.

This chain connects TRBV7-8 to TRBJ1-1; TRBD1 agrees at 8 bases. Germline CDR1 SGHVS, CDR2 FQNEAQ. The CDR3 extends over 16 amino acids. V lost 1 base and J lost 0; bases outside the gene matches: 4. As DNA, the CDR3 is TGTGCCAGCAGCTTAGGAAACAGGGGGATGAACACTGAAGCTTTCTTT. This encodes CASSLGNRGMNTEAFF.

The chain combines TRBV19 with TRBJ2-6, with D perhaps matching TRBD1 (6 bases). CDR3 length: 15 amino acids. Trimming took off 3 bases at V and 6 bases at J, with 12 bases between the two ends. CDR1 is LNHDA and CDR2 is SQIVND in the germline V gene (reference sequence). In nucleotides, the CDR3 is TGTGCCAGTAGTATTTTTCAGGGGCTGGCCAACGTCCTGACTTTC. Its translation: CASSIFQGLANVLTF.

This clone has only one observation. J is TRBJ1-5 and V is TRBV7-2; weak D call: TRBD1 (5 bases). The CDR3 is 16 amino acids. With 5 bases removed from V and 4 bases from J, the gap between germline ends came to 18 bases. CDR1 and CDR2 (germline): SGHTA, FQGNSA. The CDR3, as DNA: TGTGCCAGCAGCGCGACAGTGGGAGGGAGGAATCAGCCCCAGCATTTT. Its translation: CASSATVGGRNQPQHF.

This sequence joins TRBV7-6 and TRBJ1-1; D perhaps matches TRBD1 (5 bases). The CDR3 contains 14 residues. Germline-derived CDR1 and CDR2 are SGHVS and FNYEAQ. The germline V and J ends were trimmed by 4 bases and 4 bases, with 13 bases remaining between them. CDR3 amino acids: CASSSRQSLTEAFF. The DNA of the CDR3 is TGTGCCAGCAGCTCCAGACAGAGTCTCACTGAAGCTTTCTTT. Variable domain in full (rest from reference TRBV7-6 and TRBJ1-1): GAGVSQSPRYKVTKRGQDVALRCDPISGHVSLYWYRQALGQGPEFLTYFNYEAQQDKSGLPNDRFSAERPEGSISTLTIQRTEQRDSAMYRCASSSRQSLTEAFFGQGTRLTVV.

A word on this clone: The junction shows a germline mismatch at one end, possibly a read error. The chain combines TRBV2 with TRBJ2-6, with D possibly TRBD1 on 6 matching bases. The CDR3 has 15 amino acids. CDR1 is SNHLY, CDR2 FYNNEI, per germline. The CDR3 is CASKDSGSGANGLTF. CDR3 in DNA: TGTGCCAGCAAGGACAGTGGCTCTGGGGCCAACGGCCTGACTTTC.

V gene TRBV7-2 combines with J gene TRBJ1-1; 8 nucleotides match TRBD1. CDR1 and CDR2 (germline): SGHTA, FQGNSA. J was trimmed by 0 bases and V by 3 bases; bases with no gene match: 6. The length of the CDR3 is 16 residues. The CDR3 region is CASSFTGQAMNTEAFF. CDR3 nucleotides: TGTGCCAGCAGCTTCACGGGACAGGCGATGAACACTGAAGCTTTCTTT.

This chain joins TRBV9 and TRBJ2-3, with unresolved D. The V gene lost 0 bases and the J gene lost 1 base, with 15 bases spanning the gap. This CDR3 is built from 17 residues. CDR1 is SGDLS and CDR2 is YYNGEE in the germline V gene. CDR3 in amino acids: CASSVAGLNFGTDTQYF. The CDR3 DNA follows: TGTGCCAGCAGCGTAGCTGGGCTTAACTTCGGCACAGATACGCAGTATTTT.

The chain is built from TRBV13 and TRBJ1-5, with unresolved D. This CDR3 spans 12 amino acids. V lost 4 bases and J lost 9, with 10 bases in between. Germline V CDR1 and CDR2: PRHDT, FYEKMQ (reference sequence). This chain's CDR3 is CASSWLGGPQHF. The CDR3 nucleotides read TGTGCCAGCAGCTGGCTCGGCGGGCCCCAGCATTTT.

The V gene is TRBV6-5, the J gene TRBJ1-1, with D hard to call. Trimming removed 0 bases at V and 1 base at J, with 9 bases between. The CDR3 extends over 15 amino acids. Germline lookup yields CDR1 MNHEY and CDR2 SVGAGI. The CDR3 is CASSYSLLSNTEAFF. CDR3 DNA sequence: TGTGCCAGCAGTTACTCGCTACTCTCGAACACTGAAGCTTTCTTT.

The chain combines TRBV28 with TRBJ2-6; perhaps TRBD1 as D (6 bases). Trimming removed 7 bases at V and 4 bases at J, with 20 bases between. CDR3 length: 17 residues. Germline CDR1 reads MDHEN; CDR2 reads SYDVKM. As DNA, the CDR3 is TGTGCCAGCAAGGGGTCCGGGACAAGCTCCGGGGCCAACGTCCTGACTTTC. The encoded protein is CASKGSGTSSGANVLTF.

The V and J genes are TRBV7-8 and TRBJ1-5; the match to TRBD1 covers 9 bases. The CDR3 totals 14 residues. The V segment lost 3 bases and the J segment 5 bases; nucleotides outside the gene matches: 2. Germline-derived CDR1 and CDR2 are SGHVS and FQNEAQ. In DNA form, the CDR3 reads TGTGCCAGCAGCTTCACAGGGGGCGATCAGCCCCAGCATTTT. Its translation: CASSFTGGDQPQHF.